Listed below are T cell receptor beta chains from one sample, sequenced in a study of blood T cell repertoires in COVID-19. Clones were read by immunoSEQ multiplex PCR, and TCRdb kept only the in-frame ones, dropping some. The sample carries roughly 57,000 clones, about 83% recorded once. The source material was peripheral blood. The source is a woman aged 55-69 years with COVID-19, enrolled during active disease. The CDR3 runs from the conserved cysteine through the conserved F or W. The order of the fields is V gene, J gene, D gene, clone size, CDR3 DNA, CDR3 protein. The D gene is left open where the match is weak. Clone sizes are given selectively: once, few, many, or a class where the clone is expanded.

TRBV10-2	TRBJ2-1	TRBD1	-	TGCGCCAGCAGTGAGGAGGGACAGGGATACAATGAGCAGTTCTTC	CASSEEGQGYNEQFF
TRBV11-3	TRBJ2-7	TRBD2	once	TGTGCCAGCAGGGACGGGGCCACCGGGAATTTCGGGGGGGCCTACGAGCAGTACTTC	CASRDGATGNFGGAYEQYF
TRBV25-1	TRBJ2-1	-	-	TGTGCCAGCAGTGATTGGGGACAACCATACAATGAGCAGTTCTTC	CASSDWGQPYNEQFF
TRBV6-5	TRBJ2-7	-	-	TGTGCCAGCAGGGACAGTGCTAGTAGGGAGCAGTACTTC	CASRDSASREQYF
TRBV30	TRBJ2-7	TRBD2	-	TGTGCCTGGAGTTCTAGCGGGGTGGGCGAGCAGTACTTC	CAWSSSGVGEQYF
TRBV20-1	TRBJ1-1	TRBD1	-	TGCAGTGCTAGTTTCAATACAGGGGGTCGGTCTGAAGCTTTCTTT	CSASFNTGGRSEAFF
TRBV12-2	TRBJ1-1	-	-	TGTGCAAGTCGCCCAGCGAGGAGGGGAGACACTGAAGCTTTCTTT	CASRPARRGDTEAFF
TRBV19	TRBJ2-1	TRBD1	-	TGTGCCAGTAGTGCCTACGGGACAGTAATTCAGAATGAGCAGTTCTTC	CASSAYGTVIQNEQFF
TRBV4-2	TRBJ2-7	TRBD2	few	TGTGCCAGCAGCCAAGTGGGAAGCGGGAGATTGGGGGAGCAGTACTTC	CASSQVGSGRLGEQYF
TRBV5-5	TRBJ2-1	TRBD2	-	TGTGCCAGCAGCTCAACCGGGACTATCAATGAGCAGTTCTTC	CASSSTGTINEQFF
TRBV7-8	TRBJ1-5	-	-	TGTGCCAGCAGCTTAGCACCAGGGGATAGCAATCAGCCCCAGCATTTT	CASSLAPGDSNQPQHF
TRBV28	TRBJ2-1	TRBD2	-	TGTGCCAGCAGAGCCCCGGGACTAGTTTTCAATGAGCAGTTCTTC	CASRAPGLVFNEQFF
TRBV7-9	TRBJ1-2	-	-	TGTGCCAGCAGCGCCCTCGGTCGGGTAACTAACTATGGCTACACCTTC	CASSALGRVTNYGYTF
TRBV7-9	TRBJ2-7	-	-	TGTGCCAGCAGCTTTTCAGCGGAGCAGTACTTC	CASSFSAEQYF
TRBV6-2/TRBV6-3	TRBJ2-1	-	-	TGTGCCAGCAGTTATTCTACAGGGTCATTCAGAAGGGCCGACGACAATGAGCAGTTCTTC	CASSYSTGSFRRADDNEQFF
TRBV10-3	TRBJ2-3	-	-	TGTGCCGTCGCTACGAACGTGGTTGGAGATACGCAGTATTTT	CAVATNVVGDTQYF
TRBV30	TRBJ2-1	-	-	TGTGCCTGGAGTGGTGTGTCTTATGAGCAGTTCTTC	CAWSGVSYEQFF
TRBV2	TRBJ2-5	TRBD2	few	TGTGCCAGCAGACTTGGTCGGGGGGTACAAGAGACCCAGTACTTC	CASRLGRGVQETQYF
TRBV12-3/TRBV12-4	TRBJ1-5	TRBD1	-	TGTGCCAGCAGTAGACAGGGTGGACAGCCCCAGCATTTT	CASSRQGGQPQHF
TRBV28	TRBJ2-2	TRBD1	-	TGTGCCAGCAGTTTATTAGGGACAGGGAAAACCGGGGAGCTGTTTTTT	CASSLLGTGKTGELFF
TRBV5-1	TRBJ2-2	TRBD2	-	TGCGCCAGCAGCTCCGGACTAGCGGGAAACACCGGGGAGCTGTTTTTT	CASSSGLAGNTGELFF
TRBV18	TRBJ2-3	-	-	TGTGCCAGCTCACCCTCCGGGGTCTTTGGCCTCACAGATACGCAGTATTTT	CASSPSGVFGLTDTQYF
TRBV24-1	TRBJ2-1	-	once	TGTGCCACCAGTGAGCCAGGGCGATCCTACAATGAGCAGTTCTTC	CATSEPGRSYNEQFF
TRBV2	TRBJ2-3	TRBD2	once	TGTGCCAGCAGTGAATATGGGCTAGCGGGAGCAGATACGCAGTATTTT	CASSEYGLAGADTQYF
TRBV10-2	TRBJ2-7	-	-	TGCGCCAGCCGCCACGCTGGAGCCGGGGGCTACGAGCAGTACTTC	CASRHAGAGGYEQYF
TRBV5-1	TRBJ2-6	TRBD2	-	TGCGCCCCCAGCCCGGGGGGGGCACCGGGGGCGAGCGGGGCCAACGTCCTGACTTTC	CAPSPGGAPGASGANVLTF
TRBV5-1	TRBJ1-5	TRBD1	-	TGCGCCAGCAGTTCCACAGGGGTTGAGCCCCAGCATTTT	CASSSTGVEPQHF
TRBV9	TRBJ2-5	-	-	TGTGCCAGCAGCGTATTAGGGGAATCAGGGGTTGAGACCCAGTACTTC	CASSVLGESGVETQYF
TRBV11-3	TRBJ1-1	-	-	TGTGCCAGCAGCTTAGGGCAGGGCTCCACTGAAGCTTTCTTT	CASSLGQGSTEAFF
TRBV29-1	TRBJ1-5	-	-	TGCAGCGTTGACGGTCAGGCCGGGGAGCCCCAGCATTTT	CSVDGQAGEPQHF
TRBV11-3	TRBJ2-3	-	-	TGTGCCAGCAGCTTAGGGGAGATCTCAGATACGCAGTATTTT	CASSLGEISDTQYF
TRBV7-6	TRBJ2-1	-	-	TGTGCCAGCAGCTTAGTAGGCGGTCAAAGCTCCTACAATGAGCAGTTCTTC	CASSLVGGQSSYNEQFF
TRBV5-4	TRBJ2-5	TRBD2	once	TGTGCCAGCAGCCATAACCCGGGGGGGACCGTAGAGACCCAGTACTTC	CASSHNPGGTVETQYF
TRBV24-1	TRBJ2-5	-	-	TGTGCCACCAGTGATTCGAGGGTTTCTGAGACCCAGTACTTC	CATSDSRVSETQYF
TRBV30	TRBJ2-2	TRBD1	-	TGTGCCTGGTCAGGGGTGCGACAGGGGGGTTTCGGGGAGCTGTTTTTT	CAWSGVRQGGFGELFF
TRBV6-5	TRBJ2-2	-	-	TGTGCCAGCCGTCCTGGGCGAGGGAGCACCGGGGAGCTGTTTTTT	CASRPGRGSTGELFF
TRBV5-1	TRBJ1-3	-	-	TGCGCCAGCAGCTTGTACGGCTCTGGAAACACCATATATTTT	CASSLYGSGNTIYF
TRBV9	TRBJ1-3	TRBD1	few	TGTGCCAGCAGCATAGTCCCAGGGGGCGCCGGAAACACCATATATTTT	CASSIVPGGAGNTIYF
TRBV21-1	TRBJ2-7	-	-	TGTGCCAGCAGCATTCGAAGGGCCGGGACTAGCGGGAGAATGCACGAGCAGTACTTC	CASSIRRAGTSGRMHEQYF
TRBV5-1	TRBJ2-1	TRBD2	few	TGCGCCAGCAGACTAGCGGGAGGATTAGGGGAGCAGTTCTTC	CASRLAGGLGEQFF
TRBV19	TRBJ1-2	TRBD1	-	TGTGCCAGTAGTATTTCGATGGACAGGTACGTGTATGGCTACACCTTC	CASSISMDRYVYGYTF
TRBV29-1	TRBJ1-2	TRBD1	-	TGCAGCGTCCCGACAGGGTTGGGTGGCTACACCTTC	CSVPTGLGGYTF
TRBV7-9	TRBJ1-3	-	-	TGTGCCAGCAGCTTAGTGGGGGGATATGGAAACACCATATATTTT	CASSLVGGYGNTIYF
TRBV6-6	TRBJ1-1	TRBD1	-	TGTGCCAGCAGTTACTCGCGGGACAGGGTTGAAGCTTTCTTT	CASSYSRDRVEAFF
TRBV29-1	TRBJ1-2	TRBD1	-	TGCAGCGCTGACCCCTACCGGGACAGGGAAGACTATGGCTACACCTTC	CSADPYRDREDYGYTF
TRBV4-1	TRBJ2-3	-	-	TGCGCCAGCAGCCAAACTACGGGACTGATAATTGTAGATACGCAGTATTTT	CASSQTTGLIIVDTQYF
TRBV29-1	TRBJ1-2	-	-	TGCAGCGTTGAAGGGCTCGCAGTTCCTGGGCATGGCTACACCTTC	CSVEGLAVPGHGYTF
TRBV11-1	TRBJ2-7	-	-	TGTGCCAGCAGCTTACCCGGACAGACCTACGAGCAGTACTTC	CASSLPGQTYEQYF
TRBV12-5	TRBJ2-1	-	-	TGTGCTAGTGGTTCCCCTTCGGGTTACAATGAGCAGTTCTTC	CASGSPSGYNEQFF
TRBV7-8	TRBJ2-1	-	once	TGTGCCAGCAGCTTATCAGGTCGATCTCAGCGGCATGAGCAGTTCTTC	CASSLSGRSQRHEQFF
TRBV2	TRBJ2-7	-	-	TGTGCCAGCACCCGGGGGTCCTCGGCCTACGAGCAGTACTTC	CASTRGSSAYEQYF
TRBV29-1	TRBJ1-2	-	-	TGCAGCGTTGTTCGGACAGAGTATGGCTACACCTTC	CSVVRTEYGYTF
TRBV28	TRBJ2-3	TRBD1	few	TGTGCCAGCAGTCACTCGGGACAGGGGGCAGATACGCAGTATTTT	CASSHSGQGADTQYF